This T cell receptor beta chain was recovered during a study of blood T cell repertoires in COVID-19. About the study: Researchers got acute and convalescent COVID-19 samples from the United States, Italy and Spain.

The protocol was immunoSEQ multiplex PCR, while the TCRdb copy is restricted to in-frame clones and leaves out a portion. Among about 210,000 clones, approximately 85% were seen once, and the ten largest hold roughly 2.2%. The V gene lost 1 base and the J gene lost 0 bases, with 12 bases spanning the gap. The CDR3 extends over 16 amino acids. CDR1 is LNHDA, CDR2 SQIVND, per germline (reference sequence). Material for sequencing was peripheral blood. This TCR came from a woman aged 70-85 years with COVID-19, enrolled during active disease. The rearrangement uses TRBV19 and TRBJ1-1, with D perhaps matching TRBD1 (5 bases). The CDR3 spells CASSIATGTLNTEAFF. The CDR3 nucleotides read TGTGCCAGTAGTATAGCTACGGGGACTCTGAACACTGAAGCTTTCTTT.